This T cell receptor beta chain was sequenced during a study of identical twins (dated by TCRdb to 2016 to 2018). Describing the broader study: The study deep-sequenced TCR alpha and beta repertoires from monozygotic twins, unrelated adults of various ages and cord blood to test whether fetal clonotypes persist. To rule out contamination, the twin experiments were replicated at different times with different library preparation protocols.

Every donor was a healthy Caucasian. Three pairs of female monozygotic twins, all aged roughly 18 to 29 years, were included in the twin cohort. Miltenyi CD45RO+ enrichment and human naive T-cell isolation kits were used to isolate memory (CD45RO+) and naive T cells from PBMC. The library was produced with 5' RACE. Instrument on record: Illumina HiSeq 2000. A universal primer binding site was introduced by template switching, and a unique molecular identifier was present in the final cDNA, enabling accurate counting of TCR cDNA molecules. First-strand cDNA for TCR alpha and beta chains was synthesized from specific primers in the conserved constant-segment region. To control for contamination, every cDNA library carried two barcodes: a SMART-Mk sample barcode plus Illumina barcodes. Two successive PCR steps introduced TruSeq adapter sequences along with Illumina sample barcodes. TCR alpha and beta cDNA libraries were sequenced on the Illumina HiSeq platform with custom primers. The published analysis was carried out like this. MiGEC processed the raw reads to extract unique molecular identifiers, while MiXCR was used to determine the CDR3 positions. For each individual, recombination models were inferred using an EM algorithm with the repgenHMM and IGoR tools. Shared clonotype analysis was performed with the tcR package in R, normalizing sharing by the product of cloneset sizes. To study raw recombination free of thymic and clonal selection effects, out-of-frame nonproductive sequences were analyzed. TCRdb reran the public reads through fastp at Q25 and MiXCR, keeping productive beta chains. When rows share a CDR3 protein, they turn into one entry using the most common DNA and genes. It is TCRdb's table, rather than the study itself, that gives the V and J calls and clone size. The sample table holds hundreds of thousands of distinct CDR3 sequences, of which about 7.5% were seen once. The top ten hold just under 2% of the sample.

Findings and caveats that apply to the study as a whole: In monozygotic twins, out-of-frame TCR alpha sharing was systematically underestimated by recombination models, although the models agreed with sharing between unrelated individuals. Compared with coincidental sharing between unrelated individuals, out-of-frame TCR alpha sequences shared between twins showed an excess of sequences with low generation probability. Zero-insertion analyses could be partly confounded by invariant T cells such as MAIT and iNKT, though diverse VJ usage argued against such confounding for most clonotypes. Abundant cord blood beta clonotypes carried fewer insertions; young adult naive repertoires showed a weaker similar trend, while memory repertoires showed none. Conclusions relied on cross-sectional statistical analysis, since the same donors could not be followed over many years. Excess twin sharing in beta out-of-frame sequences was weaker because fewer shared sequences lowered the signal-to-noise ratio.

The CDR3, cysteine through phenylalanine, is 14 amino acids long. Here the CDR3 DNA is all that survives: 42 bases in frame from base 1. Relative to germline, V is 4 bases shorter and J is 2 bases shorter, with 7 bases between their ends. The germline V gene sets CDR1 to SGHRS and CDR2 to YFSETQ. A remark on this clonotype: Its cognate antigen has yet to be identified. The sample holds no much larger clone one base away, and base qualities are not on file.

The same specimen was also included in a second study, on yellow fever vaccine responses in identical twins. Taken from the second paper: According to the authors, the vaccine-induced T cell response in identical twins seemed to be partly convergent and partly specific to each individual. Focusing on identical twins, the study followed the T cell clones that responded to the vaccine, and did so with precision.

The sample was memory (CD45RO+) T cells sorted from blood. The cell subset or site label, as the study defines it: CD45RO+ enriched T cells. The rearranged segments are TRBV5-1 and TRBJ2-6; too little of a D gene remains to name it. The receptor was derived from a woman under 30 in good health. The bases are TGCGCCAGCAGCCCCGTTACTGGGGCCAACGTCCTGACTTTC. Its protein is CASSPVTGANVLTF.